This T cell receptor beta chain was captured in a study of cytomegalovirus exposure and HLA in healthy donors. Findings and caveats of the study: Listed as cytomegalovirus-associated were about 160 TCR beta chains.

From germline, CDR1 is SGHNT and CDR2 YYREEE (reference sequence). Trimming left V 4 bases short and J 2 bases short, with 7 bases between. This CDR3 has 12 residues. A note on this clone: Antigen: not known.

Produced via immunoSEQ multiplex PCR; TCRdb's table is partial and in-frame only. The sample yields some 150,000 clones, 85% to 90% seen once. The rearrangement joins TRBV5-4 to TRBJ2-7, with D maybe TRBD1 (5 bases). Input material: PBMCs. The TCR was taken from a woman aged 25 to 39 in good health and CMV-seropositive. This CDR3 reads CASSKDTYEQYF. The CDR3 DNA is TGTGCCAGCAGCAAGGACACCTACGAGCAGTACTTC.